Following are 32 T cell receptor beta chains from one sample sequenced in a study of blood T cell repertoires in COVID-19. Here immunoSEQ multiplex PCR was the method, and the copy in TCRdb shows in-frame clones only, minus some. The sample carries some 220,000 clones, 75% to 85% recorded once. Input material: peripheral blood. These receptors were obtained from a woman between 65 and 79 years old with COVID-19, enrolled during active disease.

The CDR3 sequence is CASSLALNHRAGNTIYF. The CDR3, as DNA: TGTGCCAGCAGCTTGGCCCTAAATCACAGGGCTGGAAACACCATATATTTT. The genes are TRBV5-8 and TRBJ1-3, with D maybe TRBD1 (6 bases). The CDR3 contains 17 residues. The V end was cut by 0 bases, the J end by 2 bases, with 15 bases between. Germline V gene sequence: CDR1 SGHTS, CDR2 YDEGEE.

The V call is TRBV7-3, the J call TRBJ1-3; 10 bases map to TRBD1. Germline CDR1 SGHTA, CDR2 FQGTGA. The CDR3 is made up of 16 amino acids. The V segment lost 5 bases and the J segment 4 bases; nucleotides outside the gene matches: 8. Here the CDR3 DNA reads TGTGCCAGCAGCATGCGGACAGGGGGAGGCGGAAACACCATATATTTT. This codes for CASSMRTGGGGNTIYF.

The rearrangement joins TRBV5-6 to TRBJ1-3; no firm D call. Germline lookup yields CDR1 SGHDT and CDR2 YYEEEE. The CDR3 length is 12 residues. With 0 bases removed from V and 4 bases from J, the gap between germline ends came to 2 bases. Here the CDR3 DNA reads TGTGCCAGCAGCTTGGTAGGAAACACCATATATTTT. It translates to CASSLVGNTIYF.

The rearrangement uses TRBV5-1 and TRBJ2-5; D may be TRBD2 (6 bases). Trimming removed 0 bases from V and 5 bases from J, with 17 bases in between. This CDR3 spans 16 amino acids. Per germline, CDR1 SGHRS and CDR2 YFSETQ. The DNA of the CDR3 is TGCGCCAGCAGCTTGGCCGCGGGAAGCCCCTGGGAGACCCAGTACTTC. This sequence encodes CASSLAAGSPWETQYF.

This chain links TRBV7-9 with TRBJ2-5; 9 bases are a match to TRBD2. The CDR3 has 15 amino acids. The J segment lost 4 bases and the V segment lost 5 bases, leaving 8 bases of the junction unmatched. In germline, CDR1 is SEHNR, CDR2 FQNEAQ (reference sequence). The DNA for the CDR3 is TGTGCCAGCAGCCATCGGTTAGCGGGGGTAGAGACCCAGTACTTC. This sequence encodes CASSHRLAGVETQYF.

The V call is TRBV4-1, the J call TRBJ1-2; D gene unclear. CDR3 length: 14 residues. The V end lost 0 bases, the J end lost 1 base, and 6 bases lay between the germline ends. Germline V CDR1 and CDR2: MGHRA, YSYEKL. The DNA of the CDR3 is TGCGCCAGCAGCCAAGAACAGAATAACTATGGCTACACCTTC. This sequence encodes CASSQEQNNYGYTF.

This CDR3 reads CASSPTELFGGQYF. The CDR3, as DNA: TGTGCCAGCAGCCCGACAGAGCTCTTCGGCGGGCAGTACTTC. The chain employs TRBV27 and TRBJ2-7, with D tentatively TRBD1 (5 bases). Trimming left V 6 bases short and J 9 bases short, with 21 bases between. The CDR3 spans 14 residues. The germline CDR1 and CDR2 sequences are MNHEY and SMNVEV (reference sequence).

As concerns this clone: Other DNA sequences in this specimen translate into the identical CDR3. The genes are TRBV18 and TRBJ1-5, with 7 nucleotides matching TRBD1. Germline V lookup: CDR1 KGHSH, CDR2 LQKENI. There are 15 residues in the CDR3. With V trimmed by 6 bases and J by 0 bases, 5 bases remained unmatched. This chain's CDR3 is CASSLTGNSNQPQHF. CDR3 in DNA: TGTGCCAGCTCGTTGACAGGGAATAGCAATCAGCCCCAGCATTTT.

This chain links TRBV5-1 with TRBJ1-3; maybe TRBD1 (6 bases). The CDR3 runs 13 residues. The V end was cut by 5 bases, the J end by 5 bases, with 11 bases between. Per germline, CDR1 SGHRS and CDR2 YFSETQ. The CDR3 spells CASSADSRNTIYF. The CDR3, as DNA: TGCGCCAGCAGTGCGGACAGTAGAAACACCATATATTTT.

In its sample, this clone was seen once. The CDR3 coding sequence is TGTGCCAGCAGTTACAGGCCAGGTCAAGAGACCCAGTACTTC. Translated: CASSYRPGQETQYF. This chain joins TRBV6-2 or TRBV6-3 and TRBJ2-5; D is uncertain. Germline V CDR1 and CDR2: MNHEY, SVGEGT. Trimming took off 2 bases at V and 2 bases at J, with 9 bases between the two ends. CDR3 length: 14 residues.

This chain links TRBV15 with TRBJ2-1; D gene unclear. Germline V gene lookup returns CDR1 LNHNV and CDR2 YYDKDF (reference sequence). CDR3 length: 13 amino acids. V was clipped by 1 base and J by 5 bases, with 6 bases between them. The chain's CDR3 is CATSRGFNNEQFF. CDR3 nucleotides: TGTGCCACCAGCAGAGGTTTCAACAATGAGCAGTTCTTC. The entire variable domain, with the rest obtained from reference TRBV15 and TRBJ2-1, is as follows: DAMVIQNPRYQVTQFGKPVTLSCSQTLNHNVMYWYQQKSSQAPKLLFHYYDKDFNNEADTPDNFQSRRPNTSFCFLDIRSPGLGDTAMYLCATSRGFNNEQFFGPGTRLTVL.

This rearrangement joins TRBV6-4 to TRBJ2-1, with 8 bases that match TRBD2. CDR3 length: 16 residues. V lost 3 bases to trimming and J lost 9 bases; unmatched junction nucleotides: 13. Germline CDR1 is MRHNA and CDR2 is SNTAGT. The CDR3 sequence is CASSERSGGAPGEQFF. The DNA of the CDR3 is TGTGCCAGCAGTGAAAGGTCCGGGGGGGCCCCGGGTGAGCAGTTCTTC.

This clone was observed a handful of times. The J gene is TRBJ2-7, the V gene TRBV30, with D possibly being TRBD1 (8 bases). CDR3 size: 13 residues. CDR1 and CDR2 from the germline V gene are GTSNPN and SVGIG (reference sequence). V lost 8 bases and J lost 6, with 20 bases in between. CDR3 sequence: CAQQGERDGEQYF. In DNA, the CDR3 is TGTGCCCAACAGGGGGAGCGGGATGGCGAGCAGTACTTC.

Here the CDR3 reads CAWSARQGLADTQYF. CDR3 nucleotide sequence: TGTGCCTGGAGTGCCCGCCAGGGGTTGGCAGATACGCAGTATTTT. The V call is TRBV30, the J call TRBJ2-3; maybe TRBD1 (6 bases). The germline gives CDR1 GTSNPN, CDR2 SVGIG (reference sequence). The CDR3 is 15 amino acids. The ends were cut back, 1 base at V and 4 bases at J, with 15 bases in the middle.

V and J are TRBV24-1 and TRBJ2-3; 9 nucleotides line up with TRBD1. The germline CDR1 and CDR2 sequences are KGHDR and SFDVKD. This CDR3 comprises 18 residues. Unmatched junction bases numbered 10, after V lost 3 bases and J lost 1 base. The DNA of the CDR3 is TGTGCCACCAGTGATCCCGGGGGGACAGGGAGTGGCACAGATACGCAGTATTTT. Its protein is CATSDPGGTGSGTDTQYF.

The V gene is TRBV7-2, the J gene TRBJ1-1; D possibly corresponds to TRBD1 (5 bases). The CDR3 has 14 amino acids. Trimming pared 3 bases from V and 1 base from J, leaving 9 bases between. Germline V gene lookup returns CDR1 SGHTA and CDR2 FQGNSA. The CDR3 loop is CASSLGGQNTEAFF. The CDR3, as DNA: TGTGCCAGCAGCTTGGGAGGACAGAACACTGAAGCTTTCTTT. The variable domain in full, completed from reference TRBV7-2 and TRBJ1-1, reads GAGVSQSPSNKVTEKGKDVELRCDPISGHTALYWYRQSLGQGLEFLIYFQGNSAPDKSGLPSDRFSAERTGGSVSTLTIQRTQQEDSAVYLCASSLGGQNTEAFFGQGTRLTVV.

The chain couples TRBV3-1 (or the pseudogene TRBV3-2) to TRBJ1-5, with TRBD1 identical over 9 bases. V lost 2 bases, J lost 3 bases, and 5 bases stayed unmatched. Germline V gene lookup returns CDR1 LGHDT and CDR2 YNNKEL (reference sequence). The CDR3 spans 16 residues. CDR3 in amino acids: CASSQRGQGFNQPQHF. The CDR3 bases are TGTGCCAGCAGCCAAAGGGGACAGGGCTTCAATCAGCCCCAGCATTTT.

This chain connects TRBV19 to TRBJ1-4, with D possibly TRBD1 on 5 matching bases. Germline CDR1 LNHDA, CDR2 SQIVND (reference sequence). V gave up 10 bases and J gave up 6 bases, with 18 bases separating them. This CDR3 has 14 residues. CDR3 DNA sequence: TGTGCCACAAAACGCAGGGTAGGAGATGAAAAACTGTTTTTT. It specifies CATKRRVGDEKLFF.

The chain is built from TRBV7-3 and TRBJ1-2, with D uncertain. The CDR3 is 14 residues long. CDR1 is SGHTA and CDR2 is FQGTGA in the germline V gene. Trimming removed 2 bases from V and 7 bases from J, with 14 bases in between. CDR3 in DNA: TGTGCCAGCAGCTTAGACACGGGAAGTAGTGGCTACACCTTC. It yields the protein CASSLDTGSSGYTF.

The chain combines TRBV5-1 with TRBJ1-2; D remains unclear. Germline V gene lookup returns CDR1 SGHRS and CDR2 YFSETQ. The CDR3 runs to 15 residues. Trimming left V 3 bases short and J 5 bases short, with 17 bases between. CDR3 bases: TGCGCCAGCAGCTATCTTGAGGCCCGGCTATATGGCTACACCTTC. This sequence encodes CASSYLEARLYGYTF.

The CDR3 DNA follows: TGTGCCAGCAGCCGCTACCGGACAGGGGGCAAGTACAATGAGCAGTTCTTC. Its translation is CASSRYRTGGKYNEQFF. The chain couples TRBV7-9 to TRBJ2-1; the match to TRBD1 covers 11 bases. The CDR3 has 17 residues. V gave up 5 bases and J gave up 4 bases; unmatched junction bases: 10. Germline V CDR1 and CDR2: SEHNR, FQNEAQ (reference sequence).

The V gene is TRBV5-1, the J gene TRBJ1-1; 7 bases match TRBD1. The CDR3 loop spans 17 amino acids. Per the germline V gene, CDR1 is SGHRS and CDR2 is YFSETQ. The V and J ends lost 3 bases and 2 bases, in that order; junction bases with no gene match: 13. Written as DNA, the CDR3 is TGCGCCAGCAGCTCCGACGGACTGACAGGGAAAAACACTGAAGCTTTCTTT. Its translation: CASSSDGLTGKNTEAFF.

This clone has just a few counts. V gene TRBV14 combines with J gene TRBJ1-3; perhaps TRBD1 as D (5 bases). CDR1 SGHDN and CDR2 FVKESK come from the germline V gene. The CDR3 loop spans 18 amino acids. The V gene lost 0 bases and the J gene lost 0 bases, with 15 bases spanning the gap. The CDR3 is CASSQDLEQVFSGNTIYF. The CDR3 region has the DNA TGTGCCAGCAGCCAAGATTTGGAACAGGTTTTCTCTGGAAACACCATATATTTT.

The CDR3: CASIGTEAKNIQYF. As DNA, the CDR3 is TGTGCCAGTATCGGGACAGAAGCCAAAAACATTCAGTACTTC. The chain employs TRBV19 and TRBJ2-4, with 7 bases that match TRBD1. CDR1 and CDR2 (germline): LNHDA, SQIVND (reference sequence). The CDR3 is 14 amino acids. V lost 7 bases and J lost 0; bases outside the gene matches: 3.

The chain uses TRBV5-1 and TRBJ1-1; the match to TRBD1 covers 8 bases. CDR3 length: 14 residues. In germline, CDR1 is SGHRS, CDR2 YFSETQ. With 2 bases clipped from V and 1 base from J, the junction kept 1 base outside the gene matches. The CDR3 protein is CASSFGTGNTEAFF. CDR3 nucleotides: TGCGCCAGCAGCTTTGGGACAGGGAACACTGAAGCTTTCTTT. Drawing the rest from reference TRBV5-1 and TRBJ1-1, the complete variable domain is KAGVTQTPRYLIKTRGQQVTLSCSPISGHRSVSWYQQTPGQGLQFLFEYFSETQRNKGNFPGRFSGRQFSNSRSEMNVSTLELGDSALYLCASSFGTGNTEAFFGQGTRLTVV.

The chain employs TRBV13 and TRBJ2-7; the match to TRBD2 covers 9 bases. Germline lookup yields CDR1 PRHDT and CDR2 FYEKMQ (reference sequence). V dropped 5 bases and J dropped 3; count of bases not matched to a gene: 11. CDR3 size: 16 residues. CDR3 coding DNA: TGTGCCAGCAGCATGAGCCGCGGGAGGGGTCTCTACGAGCAGTACTTC. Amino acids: CASSMSRGRGLYEQYF.

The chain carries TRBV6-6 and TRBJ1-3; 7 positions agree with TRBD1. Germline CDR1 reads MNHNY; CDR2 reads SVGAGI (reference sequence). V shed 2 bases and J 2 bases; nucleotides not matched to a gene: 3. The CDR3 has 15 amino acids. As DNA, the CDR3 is TGTGCCAGCAGTTACCAGGACAGGCCTGGAAACACCATATATTTT. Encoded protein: CASSYQDRPGNTIYF.

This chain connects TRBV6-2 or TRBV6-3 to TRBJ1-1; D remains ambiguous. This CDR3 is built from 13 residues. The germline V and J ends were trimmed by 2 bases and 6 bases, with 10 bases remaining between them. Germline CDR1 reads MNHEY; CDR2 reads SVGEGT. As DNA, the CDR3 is TGTGCCAGCAGTTACAACTGGGCCCCTGAAGCTTTCTTT. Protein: CASSYNWAPEAFF.

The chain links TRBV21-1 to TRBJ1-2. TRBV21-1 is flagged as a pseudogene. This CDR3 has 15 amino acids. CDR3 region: CASLTADGDHYGYTF. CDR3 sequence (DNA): TGTGCCAGCCTCACAGCGGACGGTGATCACTATGGCTACACCTTC.

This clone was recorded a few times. The CDR3 bases are TGCGCCAGCAGTCAGAGACAGGGGAACACTGAAGCTTTCTTT. Translating it yields CASSQRQGNTEAFF. This chain connects TRBV23-1 to TRBJ1-1, with 7 bases aligning to TRBD1. TRBV23-1 is labeled an ORF, and its function is uncertain. CDR3 size: 14 residues. Unmatched junction bases numbered 2, after V lost 3 bases and J lost 1 base.

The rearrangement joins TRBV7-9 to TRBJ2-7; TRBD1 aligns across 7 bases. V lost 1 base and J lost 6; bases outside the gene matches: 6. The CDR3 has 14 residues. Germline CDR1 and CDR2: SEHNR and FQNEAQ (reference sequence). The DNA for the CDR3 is TGTGCCAGCAGCTTAGGGTTCGACAGGGCCGAGCAGTACTTC. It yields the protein CASSLGFDRAEQYF.

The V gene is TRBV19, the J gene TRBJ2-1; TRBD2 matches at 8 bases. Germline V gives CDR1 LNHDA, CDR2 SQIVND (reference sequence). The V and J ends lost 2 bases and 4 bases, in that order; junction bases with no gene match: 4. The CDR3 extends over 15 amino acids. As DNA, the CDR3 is TGTGCCAGTAGTATACAGGGCGGGAGGTACAATGAGCAGTTCTTC. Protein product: CASSIQGGRYNEQFF.